A selection of T cell receptor beta chains follows, all from one sample in a study of T-cell memory formation after mild COVID-19. Using its own MiXCR run on the 5' RACE reads, TCRdb lists one record per CDR3 protein. Among about 210,000 distinct CDR3 sequences listed, approximately 10% were seen once. Sequences were obtained from PBMCs or a T cell subset sorted from them (not recorded which). The origin of the receptors is a man younger than 35 who had mild COVID-19 (a few samples of this study predate the infection). Cell type and time point are not known. The CDR3 runs from the conserved cysteine through the conserved F or W. A D gene is named only where the DNA matches it firmly. Clone size is shown for a subset of rows, as once, few, many or a class of expanded clone.

TRBJ2-5	TRBV7-2	-	few	CASRTGSSRETQYF	TGTGCCAGCAGGACAGGAAGTAGCCGGGAGACCCAGTACTTC
TRBJ2-2	TRBV18	TRBD1	-	CASSRQGANTGELFF	TGTGCCAGCTCACGACAGGGGGCAAACACCGGGGAGCTGTTTTTT
TRBJ1-1	TRBV4-1	-	few	CASSQTPVAAAEAFF	TGCGCCAGCAGCCAAACCCCCGTCGCGGCCGCTGAAGCTTTCTTT
TRBJ2-3	TRBV2	-	many	CASNTQYF	TGTGCCAGCAATACGCAGTATTTT
TRBJ2-4	TRBV5-1	-	few	CASSSDPDYNIQYF	TGCGCCAGCAGCAGTGACCCGGACTATAACATTCAGTACTTC
TRBJ2-3	TRBV5-1	-	-	CASSSIRPEDPQYF	TGCGCCAGCAGCTCCATTCGGCCGGAGGATCCGCAGTATTTT
TRBJ2-7	TRBV5-1	-	few	CASSVGTTYEQYF	TGCGCCAGCAGCGTGGGGACAACCTACGAGCAGTACTTC
TRBJ2-3	TRBV7-2	-	many	CASRPAFGTDTQYF	TGTGCCAGCCGCCCGGCATTCGGCACAGATACGCAGTATTTT
TRBJ1-2	TRBV7-9	TRBD1	many	CASSWDRGDRGYTF	TGTGCCAGCAGCTGGGACAGGGGAGACCGGGGCTACACCTTC
TRBJ2-3	TRBV28	TRBD1	few	CASSLGPGQGMDTQYF	TGTGCCAGCAGTTTAGGGCCGGGACAGGGGATGGATACGCAGTATTTT
TRBJ1-6	TRBV21-1	-	-	CASSKDPPSPLHF	TGTGCCAGCAGCAAAGACCCACCCTCACCCCTCCACTTT
TRBJ2-7	TRBV11-2	-	many	CASSPLGDTLLGEQYF	TGTGCCAGCAGCCCGCTAGGGGACACCCTCTTGGGGGAGCAGTACTTC
TRBJ2-1	TRBV4-1	-	-	CASSQEMSYNEQFF	TGCGCCAGCAGCCAAGAGATGAGCTACAATGAGCAGTTCTTC
TRBJ2-2	TRBV20-1	-	many	CSASHSFANTGELFF	TGCAGTGCTAGTCACAGCTTCGCGAACACCGGGGAGCTGTTTTTT
TRBJ1-4	TRBV4-2	-	-	CASSRENQNEKLFF	TGTGCCAGCAGCCGGGAAAACCAGAATGAAAAACTGTTTTTT
TRBJ2-4	TRBV5-5	-	many	CASSVPIAKNIQYF	TGTGCCAGCAGCGTTCCCATAGCCAAAAACATTCAGTACTTC
TRBJ1-2	TRBV12-5	TRBD1	-	CASVPGTGAYGYTF	TGTGCTAGTGTCCCCGGGACAGGGGCCTATGGCTACACCTTC
TRBJ2-5	TRBV30	-	-	CALEVRLGETQYF	TGTGCCTTAGAGGTCCGACTGGGGGAGACCCAGTACTTC
TRBJ1-2	TRBV2	-	few	CALTGGYGYTF	TGTGCCTTGACGGGAGGTTATGGCTACACCTTC
TRBJ2-3	TRBV27	TRBD2	-	CASSSPGLADTQYF	TGTGCCAGCAGTTCCCCGGGACTAGCGGATACGCAGTATTTT
TRBJ2-1	TRBV5-1	-	few	CASSEGGNEQFF	TGCGCCAGCAGCGAGGGGGGGAATGAGCAGTTCTTC
TRBJ2-7	TRBV7-8	TRBD2	-	CASSLAFRLAGGIEQYF	TGTGCCAGCAGCCTCGCTTTTCGTCTAGCGGGGGGGATCGAGCAGTACTTC
TRBJ2-5	TRBV10-2	-	many	CASTGVDGGTQYF	TGCGCCAGCACCGGGGTGGACGGAGGGACCCAGTACTTC
TRBJ2-4	TRBV7-8	TRBD2	many	CASSFVLAGGAKNIQYF	TGTGCCAGCAGCTTCGTACTAGCGGGGGGAGCCAAAAACATTCAGTACTTC
TRBJ1-5	TRBV7-2	TRBD1	-	CASSLVTGGNQPQHF	TGTGCCAGCAGCTTGGTGACAGGGGGCAATCAGCCCCAGCATTTT
TRBJ2-3	TRBV12-3/TRBV12-4	TRBD2	many	CVNERGPADTQYF	TGTGTCAACGAGCGGGGGCCAGCAGATACGCAGTATTTT